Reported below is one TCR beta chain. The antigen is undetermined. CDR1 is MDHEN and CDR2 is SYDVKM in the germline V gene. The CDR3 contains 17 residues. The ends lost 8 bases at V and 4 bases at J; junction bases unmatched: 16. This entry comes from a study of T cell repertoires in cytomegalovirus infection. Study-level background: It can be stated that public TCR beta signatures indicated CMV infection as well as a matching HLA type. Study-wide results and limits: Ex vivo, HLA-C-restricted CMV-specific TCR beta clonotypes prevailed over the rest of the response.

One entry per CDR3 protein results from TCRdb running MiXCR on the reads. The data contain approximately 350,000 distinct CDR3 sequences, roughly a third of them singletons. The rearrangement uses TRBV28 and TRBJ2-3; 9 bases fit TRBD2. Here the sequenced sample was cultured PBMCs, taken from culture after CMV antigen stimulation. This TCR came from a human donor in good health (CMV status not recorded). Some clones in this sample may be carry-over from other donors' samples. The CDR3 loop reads CASSSNSGRGSADTQYF. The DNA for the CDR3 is TGTGCCAGCTCATCCAATAGCGGGAGAGGTTCAGCAGATACGCAGTATTTT.